The clone carrying this T cell receptor (beta chain) was counted a single time. The antigen is undetermined. These data come from a study of T cells and Merkel cell carcinoma outcomes. Broader study findings: Repertoire plus T-cell density reportedly predicted Merkel cell carcinoma outcomes.

Trimming shortened V by 6 bases and J by 3 bases, and 17 bases separated the two germline ends. Germline V gene lookup returns CDR1 MDHEN and CDR2 SYDVKM. CDR3 length equals 15 residues. Clones were sequenced by immunoSEQ multiplex PCR, and TCRdb holds only the in-frame ones, with some missing. The sample yields thousands of clones, more than 75% seen once. The sequenced sample consisted of tumor tissue from Merkel cell carcinoma. This chain joins TRBV28 and TRBJ1-2; D possibly corresponds to TRBD1 (6 bases). This TCR came from a human donor with Merkel cell carcinoma. In DNA, the CDR3 is TGTGCCAGCAGCTCCGGGGGCGGGTTAGACTATGGCTACACCTTC. This codes for CASSSGGGLDYGYTF.